The 21 T cell receptor beta chains below were found in one sample sequenced in a study of blood T cell repertoires in COVID-19. TCRdb's table, derived via immunoSEQ multiplex PCR, lists solely in-frame clones and lacks some. The sample lists about 240,000 clones; more than 75% were seen once. The sample consisted of peripheral blood. The receptors originated from a woman in her sixties with active or convalescent COVID-19.

The V and J genes are TRBV3-1 (or the pseudogene TRBV3-2) and TRBJ1-1, with 9 nucleotides matching TRBD1. Trimming at V came to 1 base and at J to 5 bases, leaving 8 bases not matched to a gene. This CDR3 has 16 residues. Germline V CDR1 and CDR2: LGHDT, YNNKEL (reference sequence). The CDR3 coding sequence is TGTGCCAGCAGCCAAGGGGGGGACAGGGAGTGGACTGAAGCTTTCTTT. It is translated as CASSQGGDREWTEAFF.

This chain uses TRBV5-1 with TRBJ2-1; weak D call: TRBD1 (6 bases). CDR1 is SGHRS, CDR2 YFSETQ, per germline. Trimming took 2 bases from V and 7 from J, leaving 13 bases between them. This CDR3 spans 14 amino acids. CDR3 coding DNA: TGCGCCAGCAGCTTCGGCAGGGGATTAAATGAGCAGTTCTTC. It is translated as CASSFGRGLNEQFF. Based on the CDR3 plus reference TRBV5-1 and TRBJ2-1, the full variable domain is KAGVTQTPRYLIKTRGQQVTLSCSPISGHRSVSWYQQTPGQGLQFLFEYFSETQRNKGNFPGRFSGRQFSNSRSEMNVSTLELGDSALYLCASSFGRGLNEQFFGPGTRLTVL.

This rearrangement joins TRBV30 to TRBJ1-6; maybe TRBD1 (6 bases). V was pared by 4 bases and J by 5 bases, with 15 bases between. Germline V gene sequence: CDR1 GTSNPN, CDR2 SVGIG (reference sequence). This CDR3 comprises 15 residues. The CDR3: CAWTRARGNNSPLHF. The CDR3 coding sequence is TGTGCCTGGACCCGAGCCAGGGGTAATAATTCACCCCTCCACTTT.

The chain recombines TRBV29-1 with TRBJ2-7, with 8 nucleotides matching TRBD1. The germline V gene has CDR1 SQVTM and CDR2 ANQGSEA. CDR3 length equals 11 residues. The V segment lost 7 bases and the J segment 7 bases; nucleotides outside the gene matches: 6. Here the CDR3 DNA reads TGCAGCGCCGGACAGGGCAATGAGCAGTACTTC. It codes for CSAGQGNEQYF.

V and J are TRBV9 and TRBJ2-1; the match to TRBD2 covers 9 bases. Germline V gives CDR1 SGDLS, CDR2 YYNGEE. This CDR3 has 18 amino acids. The J segment lost 4 bases and the V segment lost 0 bases, leaving 11 bases of the junction unmatched. In DNA form, the CDR3 reads TGTGCCAGCAGCGTAGAGTCTAGCGGGGAACCCACTTACAATGAGCAGTTCTTC. Protein: CASSVESSGEPTYNEQFF.

The chain employs TRBV24-1 and TRBJ1-2, with D perhaps TRBD1 (6 bases). CDR1 is KGHDR and CDR2 is SFDVKD in the germline V gene. The CDR3 is 20 amino acids. V was clipped by 7 bases and J by 6 bases, with 35 bases between them. For the CDR3, the DNA is TGTGCCACCAGAACAAGCTCATACAGGGCGAGTCGTGGGGTTAAGGATGGCTACACCTTC. As protein: CATRTSSYRASRGVKDGYTF.

The CDR3 protein is CASSVGTGVVYEQYF. CDR3 sequence (DNA): TGTGCCAGCAGCGTAGGGACAGGGGTGGTATACGAGCAGTACTTC. The V call is TRBV7-2, the J call TRBJ2-7; 10 nucleotides align to TRBD1. V lost 5 bases, J lost 4 bases, and 8 bases stayed unmatched. Germline values: CDR1 SGHTA, CDR2 FQGNSA. This CDR3 region has 15 residues. The full variable domain, in which reference TRBV7-2 and TRBJ2-7 provide the parts outside the CDR3, is GAGVSQSPSNKVTEKGKDVELRCDPISGHTALYWYRQSLGQGLEFLIYFQGNSAPDKSGLPSDRFSAERTGGSVSTLTIQRTQQEDSAVYLCASSVGTGVVYEQYFGPGTRLTVT.

CDR3 in amino acids: CAWSWQIGDYTF. The CDR3 bases are TGTGCCTGGAGTTGGCAAATCGGAGACTACACCTTC. This chain joins TRBV30 and TRBJ1-2; D remains unclear. The CDR3 has 12 residues. CDR1 is GTSNPN, CDR2 SVGIG, per germline (reference sequence). V was shortened by 2 bases and J by 10 bases, with 14 bases between the two germline ends.

In its sample, this clone was seen a few times. The genes are TRBV27 and TRBJ2-2, with D maybe TRBD2 (5 bases). Germline assignment: CDR1 MNHEY and CDR2 SMNVEV (reference sequence). The germline V and J ends were trimmed by 4 bases and 4 bases, with 16 bases remaining between them. The CDR3 runs 16 residues. In DNA form, the CDR3 reads TGTGCCAGCAGTTCCATTCAGCGGTGGGGCACCGGGGAGCTGTTTTTT. Translated: CASSSIQRWGTGELFF.

On this clone: This CDR3 is also generated by other DNA sequences in the sample. The CDR3 sequence is CASSLTPGNTGELFF. The DNA for the CDR3 is TGTGCCAGCAGCTTAACCCCCGGGAACACCGGGGAGCTGTTTTTT. The chain links TRBV7-3 to TRBJ2-2; D is unresolved. V was shortened by 0 bases and J by 1 base, with 6 bases between the two germline ends. The CDR3 covers 15 residues. Germline CDR1 and CDR2: SGHTA and FQGTGA.

The table lists this clone with a count of one. This chain joins TRBV5-6 and TRBJ1-2, with D possibly matching TRBD1 (5 bases). V was cut by 2 bases and J by 4 bases, with 18 bases left in between. The CDR3 is 16 amino acids. In germline, CDR1 is SGHDT, CDR2 YYEEEE. The CDR3 coding sequence is TGTGCCAGCAGCTTCGCGGGGACCCCACTCTCCTATGGCTACACCTTC. This encodes CASSFAGTPLSYGYTF.

The CDR3 here is CASTPWPQETQYF. The CDR3 DNA reads TGTGCCAGCACCCCATGGCCCCAAGAGACCCAGTACTTC. This chain connects TRBV11-1 to TRBJ2-5; D is unclear. Trimming removed 7 bases from V and 1 base from J, with 10 bases in between. CDR3 length: 13 amino acids. CDR1 is SGHAT, CDR2 FQDESV, per germline (reference sequence).

The chain links TRBV3-1 (or the pseudogene TRBV3-2) to TRBJ2-7; D is possibly TRBD2 (5 bases). Trimming removed 6 bases from V and 0 bases from J, with 6 bases in between. The CDR3 length is 12 residues. Germline CDR1 and CDR2: LGHDT and YNNKEL (reference sequence). Written as DNA, the CDR3 is TGTGCCAGCAGTCGGGGCTCCTACGAGCAGTACTTC. Translating gives CASSRGSYEQYF.

To note about this clone: This sample also contains other DNA sequences that code for the same CDR3. The rearrangement joins TRBV18 to TRBJ2-7; perhaps TRBD2 as D (6 bases). Germline CDR1 KGHSH, CDR2 LQKENI. This CDR3 is built from 15 residues. The V end was cut by 3 bases, the J end by 1 base, with 13 bases between. CDR3 sequence: CASSPAGTGSYEQYF. CDR3 in DNA: TGTGCCAGCTCACCCGCCGGGACTGGATCCTACGAGCAGTACTTC.

V is TRBV4-3 and J is TRBJ2-3, with D possibly being TRBD2 (6 bases). The V end lost 0 bases, the J end lost 4 bases, and 14 bases lay between the germline ends. The CDR3 runs 16 residues. The germline V gene has CDR1 LGHNA and CDR2 YSLEER. The CDR3 bases are TGCGCCAGCAGCCAAGATAGCGGATCGACGTCAGATACGCAGTATTTT. It translates to CASSQDSGSTSDTQYF.

The genes are TRBV7-8 and TRBJ1-1; 11 nucleotides agree with TRBD1. The trim removed 2 bases at V and 8 bases at J, leaving 4 bases unmatched. The CDR3 totals 14 residues. CDR1 SGHVS and CDR2 FQNEAQ come from the germline V gene. As DNA, the CDR3 is TGTGCCAGCAGCTTAACACGGGACAGGGGGGAAGCTTTCTTT. Translated: CASSLTRDRGEAFF. Full variable domain (missing parts from reference TRBV7-8 and TRBJ1-1): GAGVSQSPRYKVAKRGQDVALRCDPISGHVSLFWYQQALGQGPEFLTYFQNEAQLDKSGLPSDRFFAERPEGSVSTLKIQRTQQEDSAVYLCASSLTRDRGEAFFGQGTRLTVV.

The gene calls are TRBV19 and TRBJ1-1; D possibly corresponds to TRBD1 (5 bases). There are 13 residues in the CDR3. Germline-derived CDR1 and CDR2 are LNHDA and SQIVND (reference sequence). Trimming pared 6 bases from V and 1 base from J, leaving 9 bases between. The CDR3 DNA is TGTGCCAGTAGGATCGGGGGGAACACTGAAGCTTTCTTT. It encodes CASRIGGNTEAFF.

Here the CDR3 reads CASSLGTRTITYEQYF. CDR3 DNA sequence: TGTGCCAGCAGCTTAGGCACCAGAACTATTACCTACGAGCAGTACTTC. The chain has TRBV7-2 and TRBJ2-7; no clear D. This CDR3 has 16 amino acids. The germline V and J ends were trimmed by 1 base and 2 bases, with 15 bases remaining between them. CDR1 SGHTA and CDR2 FQGNSA come from the germline V gene. Full variable domain (missing parts from reference TRBV7-2 and TRBJ2-7): GAGVSQSPSNKVTEKGKDVELRCDPISGHTALYWYRQSLGQGLEFLIYFQGNSAPDKSGLPSDRFSAERTGGSVSTLTIQRTQQEDSAVYLCASSLGTRTITYEQYFGPGTRLTVT.

This chain connects TRBV7-8 to TRBJ2-5; 10 bases map to TRBD2. The trim removed 3 bases at V and 0 bases at J, leaving 4 bases unmatched. CDR3 length: 16 residues. The germline gives CDR1 SGHVS, CDR2 FQNEAQ. CDR3 amino acids: CASSFGSGGYQETQYF. For the CDR3, the DNA is TGTGCCAGCAGCTTTGGTAGCGGGGGGTACCAAGAGACCCAGTACTTC. Variable domain in full (rest from reference TRBV7-8 and TRBJ2-5): GAGVSQSPRYKVAKRGQDVALRCDPISGHVSLFWYQQALGQGPEFLTYFQNEAQLDKSGLPSDRFFAERPEGSVSTLKIQRTQQEDSAVYLCASSFGSGGYQETQYFGPGTRLLVL.

The chain is built from TRBV4-1 and TRBJ2-5; 8 bases match TRBD1. The ends lost 0 bases at V and 5 bases at J; junction bases unmatched: 8. The CDR3 length is 16 residues. The germline V gene has CDR1 MGHRA and CDR2 YSYEKL. In nucleotides, the CDR3 is TGCGCCAGCAGCCAAGACGGACAGGGTATATGGGAGACCCAGTACTTC. It encodes CASSQDGQGIWETQYF.

The V call is TRBV19, the J call TRBJ1-5, with TRBD1 matching 10 bases. Trimming removed 3 bases from V and 0 bases from J; junction bases left unmatched: 2. CDR1 is LNHDA, CDR2 SQIVND, per germline (reference sequence). The CDR3 consists of 16 residues. CDR3 sequence: CASSMWTGGSNQPQHF. The CDR3 DNA follows: TGTGCCAGTAGTATGTGGACAGGGGGTAGCAATCAGCCCCAGCATTTT.